The T cell receptor (beta chain) described here comes from a study of long-term antiretroviral therapy in people with HIV. V gave up 0 bases and J gave up 10 bases, with 10 bases separating them. Germline CDR1 SGHRS, CDR2 YFSETQ. The CDR3 contains 12 residues. Investigators performed immunoSEQ version v3.0 at survey level. Only in-frame clones appear in the TCRdb table, and some are missing; sequencing was by immunoSEQ multiplex PCR. This sample has 25,000 to 35,000 clones, with about 89% found just once. The V call is TRBV5-1, the J call TRBJ1-1; D is undetermined. This clonotype was sampled from a man aged 18 to 30 with HIV. Specimen: unsorted PBMCs, collected 3.1 years after starting antiretroviral therapy. In nucleotides, the CDR3 is TGCGCCAGCAGCTTGGAAGGGAAGGGAGCTTTCTTT. It codes for CASSLEGKGAFF. Supplemented by reference TRBV5-1 and TRBJ1-1, the full variable domain reads KAGVTQTPRYLIKTRGQQVTLSCSPISGHRSVSWYQQTPGQGLQFLFEYFSETQRNKGNFPGRFSGRQFSNSRSEMNVSTLELGDSALYLCASSLEGKGAFFGQGTRLTVV.